The T cell receptor (beta chain) described here comes from a study of spatial heterogeneity in lung cancer. CDR3 length: 15 residues. V was cut by 0 bases and J by 6 bases, with 13 bases left in between. Germline values: CDR1 SGHRS, CDR2 YFSETQ. Described time point: sample taken at primary tumor resection. This clonotype was seen many times. One entry per CDR3 protein, called by TCRdb with MiXCR from the 5' RACE reads. The sample yields 45,000 to 55,000 distinct CDR3 sequences, approximately 5% seen once. This TCR was recovered from a male donor with early-stage non-small cell lung cancer. The specimen comprised PBMCs, sampled at surgery. The chain has TRBV5-1 and TRBJ2-1, with a tentative D call TRBD2 (5 bases). DNA of the CDR3: TGCGCCAGCAGCTTGGTGGTGGGAGCTGGCAATGAGCAGTTCTTC. Encoded protein: CASSLVVGAGNEQFF.